The sample holds many counts of the clone carrying this T cell receptor beta chain. No antigen is known for it. Time point specified: persistent/refractory GD, antithyroid drugs over 5 years with positive TRAb. Generation of the TCR library employed RNA extracted from PBMCs. TCR beta libraries were built with iRepertoire HTBI primers and Arm-PCR of CDR3 regions. TCRdb ran MiXCR on the multiplex PCR reads and lists one entry per CDR3 protein. The sample shows 310,000 or so distinct CDR3 sequences, around 20% of them seen only once. The V gene's germline CDR1 is MNHNS and CDR2 SASEGT. The length of the CDR3 is 15 residues. V lost 4 bases and J lost 0; bases outside the gene matches: 6. The data derive from a study of regulatory T cells in long-lasting Graves disease. Overall study context: Persistent Graves' disease meant over 5 years of antithyroid drugs with positive TSH receptor antibodies.

Study-wide points: The study found TRBV28, TRBJ1-2 and TRBJ2-5 favored in persistent disease. Possibly, too few samples lowered accuracy.

The source is a female donor with Graves disease. This chain connects TRBV6-1 to TRBJ2-7, with TRBD2 matching 7 bases. Sequencing used peripheral blood mononuclear cells (PBMCs), obtained when the disease was refractory, from a patient treated with antithyroid drugs. The chain's CDR3 is CASSAFPGGSYEQYF. In DNA, the CDR3 is TGTGCCAGCAGTGCGTTTCCGGGAGGCTCCTACGAGCAGTACTTC.